This T cell receptor beta chain was retrieved from a study of T-cell memory formation after mild COVID-19. Study as a whole: Each donor largely had its own TCR clusters.

This clonotype was counted only a few times. The antigen is not known. Study-wide points: Clones that got smaller from day 15 to 85 had even CD4/CD8, while clones growing later tipped toward CD4+. Cross-reactive memory appears to have joined, as suggested by some responding clones showing up in pre-infection memory. Contracting CD8+ clones were enriched in EMRA, CD4+ mainly in CM and EM.

From the 5' RACE reads, TCRdb called clonotypes with MiXCR, one entry per CDR3 protein. The repertoire holds about 360,000 distinct CDR3 sequences, with roughly an eighth as singletons. V lost 3 bases and J 1 base, leaving 19 bases between the germline ends. The germline gives CDR1 SGHDN, CDR2 FVKESK. This CDR3 has 19 amino acids. The sample was PBMCs or a T cell subset sorted from them (not recorded which). This receptor was identified in a man between 18 and 29 years old who had mild COVID-19 (a few samples of this study predate the infection). Cell type and time point are not known. The chain recombines TRBV14 with TRBJ1-6; D perhaps matches TRBD1 (6 bases). The DNA for the CDR3 is TGTGCCAGCAGCCAGAAAGACAGGCCGAATGTATCCTATAATTCACCCCTCCACTTT. Translating gives CASSQKDRPNVSYNSPLHF.